This T cell receptor (beta chain) was captured by sequencing in a study of blood T cell repertoires in COVID-19. Here immunoSEQ multiplex PCR was the method, and the copy in TCRdb shows in-frame clones only, minus some. Of 150,000 to 250,000 clones in the sample, 70% to 85% were seen once. V dropped 1 base and J dropped 7; count of bases not matched to a gene: 6. Germline CDR1 and CDR2: SGHNT and YYREEE (reference sequence). The CDR3 extends over 16 amino acids. The genes are TRBV5-4 and TRBJ2-1; 12 bases align to TRBD2. Specimen: peripheral blood. The sequence was collected from a human donor with acute or convalescent COVID-19. The donor label of this sample is uncertain. The CDR3 DNA is TGTGCCAGCAGCTTGCCGGGACTAGCGGGCCTGAATGAGCAGTTCTTC. It encodes CASSLPGLAGLNEQFF.